The following is a T cell receptor (beta chain) sequence with its context. Its specificity is not known. This record comes from a study of OX40 agonist ivuxolimab in advanced cancers. Study overall: From about 23 to 85 years was the age range, with a mean of about 56 years, and 65% to 90% were male. Three patients, one with hepatocellular carcinoma and two with cutaneous melanoma, responded partially.

Study-wide findings and caveats: No antigen was identified for the clonally expanded peripheral T cells. The study observed clonal expansion of CD4+ and CD8+ blood T cells by week 6 at 0.1 to 3.0 mg/kg.

Only in-frame clones appear in the TCRdb table, and some are missing; sequencing was by immunoSEQ multiplex PCR. The sample yields fewer than 85,000 clones, roughly 80% seen once. Looked up from germline, CDR1 is KGHSH and CDR2 is LQKENI. This CDR3 spans 17 amino acids. Trimming left V 1 base short and J 2 bases short, with 15 bases between. The clonotype originates from an adult with an advanced solid tumor such as melanoma, head and neck, liver or kidney cancer. The chain combines TRBV18 with TRBJ1-5; a weak D match, TRBD1 (6 bases). This sample comprised CD4+ or CD8+ T cells sorted from blood, obtained in a trial of the OX40 agonist ivuxolimab. The CDR3 DNA reads TGTGCCAGCTCACCACGGGGATTCGAGGGGGGCAATCAGCCCCAGCATTTT. It yields the protein CASSPRGFEGGNQPQHF.